This T cell receptor beta chain came from a study of blood T cell repertoires in COVID-19. Assay: immunoSEQ multiplex PCR; the TCRdb copy retains only in-frame clones and omits some. The sample has roughly 100,000 clones, 70% to 90% seen once. V shed 1 base, J shed 8 bases, and the junction held 10 bases outside the gene matches. Germline CDR1 LNHNV, CDR2 YYDKDF (reference sequence). The CDR3 is 16 amino acids. The sequence derives from a human donor in a cohort sampled during active COVID-19. The sample comprised peripheral blood. This rearrangement joins TRBV15 to TRBJ2-1, with 8 bases matching TRBD2. DNA for the CDR3: TGTGCCACCAGCAGAGCCTCACAGCGGGAGCGATATGAGCAGTTCTTC. This gives the protein CATSRASQRERYEQFF.